The rows below give T cell receptor beta chains drawn from one sample of a study of T cells in Graves' hyperthyroidism and ophthalmopathy. One entry per CDR3 protein results from TCRdb running MiXCR on the multiplex PCR reads. The sample yields hundreds of thousands of distinct CDR3 sequences, nearly 15% seen once. The material sequenced was blood. All receptors come from a woman aged 55-70 years with Graves' ophthalmopathy. Each CDR3 is given with its conserved first and last residue. A D gene is named only where the DNA matches it firmly. Some rows mark clone size as missing; the rest say once, few, many or name a class of expanded clone.

d_call: TRBD2
v_call: TRBV5-1
clone_size: NA
j_call: TRBJ2-7
cdr3_aa: CASPKREPSYEQYF
cdr3_nt: TGCGCCAGCCCAAAGCGGGAGCCTTCCTACGAGCAGTACTTC

d_call: NA
v_call: TRBV28
clone_size: many
j_call: TRBJ2-2
cdr3_aa: CASSLISSRVRTGELFF
cdr3_nt: TGTGCCAGCAGTTTAATTTCCTCCCGGGTGCGCACCGGGGAGCTGTTTTTT

d_call: NA
v_call: TRBV3-1
clone_size: many
j_call: TRBJ1-1
cdr3_aa: CASSFYREGNTEAFF
cdr3_nt: TGTGCCAGCAGTTTTTACCGAGAGGGGAACACTGAAGCTTTCTTT

d_call: NA
v_call: TRBV11-3
clone_size: few
j_call: TRBJ2-3
cdr3_aa: CASSQEPATDTQYF
cdr3_nt: TGTGCCAGCAGCCAAGAACCCGCCACAGATACGCAGTATTTT

d_call: NA
v_call: TRBV7-9
clone_size: NA
j_call: TRBJ2-1
cdr3_aa: CASSSEGPGFSGSDNEQFF
cdr3_nt: TGTGCCAGCAGTTCCGAAGGGCCCGGGTTCTCTGGGTCGGACAATGAGCAGTTCTTC

d_call: TRBD2
v_call: TRBV28
clone_size: many
j_call: TRBJ2-1
cdr3_aa: CASSFRTSGRNEQFF
cdr3_nt: TGTGCCAGCAGTTTCAGGACTAGCGGACGGAATGAGCAGTTCTTC

d_call: TRBD2
v_call: TRBV20-1
clone_size: many
j_call: TRBJ2-7
cdr3_aa: CSARAPPEREGRAEQYF
cdr3_nt: TGCAGTGCTAGAGCTCCTCCTGAGCGGGAGGGACGGGCCGAGCAGTACTTC

d_call: TRBD2
v_call: TRBV12-3/TRBV12-4
clone_size: many
j_call: TRBJ2-3
cdr3_aa: CASKLAGSTDTQYF
cdr3_nt: TGTGCCAGCAAGCTAGCGGGGAGCACAGATACGCAGTATTTT

d_call: NA
v_call: TRBV12-3/TRBV12-4
clone_size: few
j_call: TRBJ2-1
cdr3_aa: CASSPTSSSYNEQFF
cdr3_nt: TGTGCCAGCAGTCCCACTAGCTCTTCCTACAATGAGCAGTTCTTC

d_call: NA
v_call: TRBV29-1
clone_size: few
j_call: TRBJ2-1
cdr3_aa: CSLRTAYNEQFF
cdr3_nt: TGCAGCCTCAGGACAGCATACAATGAGCAGTTCTTC

d_call: NA
v_call: TRBV5-5
clone_size: many
j_call: TRBJ2-5
cdr3_aa: CASSLLGGDPGTQYF
cdr3_nt: TGTGCCAGCAGCCTCCTGGGGGGTGACCCGGGGACCCAGTACTTC

d_call: NA
v_call: TRBV3-1
clone_size: few
j_call: TRBJ2-7
cdr3_aa: CASSRVYEQYF
cdr3_nt: TGTGCCAGCAGCCGAGTCTACGAGCAGTACTTC

d_call: NA
v_call: TRBV2
clone_size: NA
j_call: TRBJ1-3
cdr3_aa: CASSEDIGNTIYF
cdr3_nt: TGTGCCAGCAGTGAAGATATTGGAAACACCATATATTTT

d_call: NA
v_call: TRBV7-3
clone_size: many
j_call: TRBJ2-3
cdr3_aa: CASSLTLEGDTQYF
cdr3_nt: TGTGCCAGCAGCTTAACTTTGGAGGGTGATACGCAGTATTTT

d_call: TRBD2
v_call: TRBV4-1
clone_size: many
j_call: TRBJ2-7
cdr3_aa: CASSPHFGTSGVYEQYF
cdr3_nt: TGCGCCAGCAGCCCCCATTTTGGGACTAGCGGGGTATACGAGCAGTACTTC

d_call: TRBD2
v_call: TRBV19
clone_size: few
j_call: TRBJ2-1
cdr3_aa: CASSMGGRARGEQFF
cdr3_nt: TGTGCCAGTAGTATGGGCGGGAGGGCCCGGGGGGAGCAGTTCTTC

d_call: TRBD1
v_call: TRBV3-1
clone_size: many
j_call: TRBJ1-5
cdr3_aa: CASSQGRGHQPQHF
cdr3_nt: TGTGCCAGCAGCCAGGGAAGGGGGCATCAGCCCCAGCATTTT

d_call: NA
v_call: TRBV28
clone_size: many
j_call: TRBJ2-5
cdr3_aa: CASRGGGQGEIQETQYF
cdr3_nt: TGTGCCAGCAGGGGTGGAGGACAAGGGGAAATACAAGAGACCCAGTACTTC

d_call: TRBD2
v_call: TRBV20-1
clone_size: many
j_call: TRBJ2-7
cdr3_aa: CSARASGTIYEQYF
cdr3_nt: TGCAGTGCTAGGGCTAGCGGGACAATCTACGAGCAGTACTTC

d_call: NA
v_call: TRBV4-1
clone_size: NA
j_call: TRBJ2-3
cdr3_aa: CASSQAQQGTDTQYF
cdr3_nt: TGCGCCAGCAGCCAAGCCCAGCAGGGCACAGATACGCAGTATTTT

d_call: NA
v_call: TRBV6-1
clone_size: NA
j_call: TRBJ2-1
cdr3_aa: CASSPTSGHSDEQFF
cdr3_nt: TGTGCCAGCAGCCCCACCAGCGGCCACTCTGATGAGCAGTTCTTC

d_call: TRBD2
v_call: TRBV14
clone_size: NA
j_call: TRBJ2-1
cdr3_aa: CASSIQHSSGTLKFF
cdr3_nt: TGTGCCAGCAGCATACAACATAGTAGCGGGACATTGAAGTTCTTC

d_call: NA
v_call: TRBV19
clone_size: NA
j_call: TRBJ2-1
cdr3_aa: CASIGTDYNEQFF
cdr3_nt: TGTGCCAGTATCGGGACGGATTACAATGAGCAGTTCTTC

d_call: NA
v_call: TRBV28
clone_size: many
j_call: TRBJ2-1
cdr3_aa: CASRTRAGLKEQFF
cdr3_nt: TGTGCCAGCAGGACCAGGGCTGGCCTTAAAGAGCAGTTCTTC

d_call: TRBD2
v_call: TRBV9
clone_size: few
j_call: TRBJ2-3
cdr3_aa: CASSARGASGATDTQYF
cdr3_nt: TGTGCCAGCAGCGCGAGAGGGGCTAGCGGTGCCACAGATACGCAGTATTTT

d_call: NA
v_call: TRBV28
clone_size: many
j_call: TRBJ2-7
cdr3_aa: CASSLYGSSSYEQYF
cdr3_nt: TGTGCCAGCAGTTTATACGGGAGTAGCTCCTACGAGCAGTACTTC

d_call: TRBD1
v_call: TRBV20-1
clone_size: NA
j_call: TRBJ2-3
cdr3_aa: CSATGDRVQDTQYF
cdr3_nt: TGCAGTGCTACTGGGGACAGGGTGCAAGATACGCAGTATTTT

d_call: NA
v_call: TRBV6-1
clone_size: many
j_call: TRBJ2-1
cdr3_aa: CASSEALSTEQFF
cdr3_nt: TGTGCCAGCAGTGAAGCGTTATCGACCGAGCAGTTCTTC

d_call: NA
v_call: TRBV2
clone_size: many
j_call: TRBJ2-3
cdr3_aa: CASSGTPDGPDTQYF
cdr3_nt: TGTGCCAGCTCCGGGACTCCTGATGGTCCAGATACGCAGTATTTT

d_call: NA
v_call: TRBV27
clone_size: many
j_call: TRBJ2-7
cdr3_aa: CASSPYGTIVEQYF
cdr3_nt: TGTGCCAGCAGTCCATACGGGACAATCGTCGAGCAGTACTTC

d_call: NA
v_call: TRBV28
clone_size: many
j_call: TRBJ1-5
cdr3_aa: CASSLISRGYNQPQHF
cdr3_nt: TGTGCCAGCAGTTTAATATCAAGGGGGTACAATCAGCCCCAGCATTTT